The 6 T cell receptor beta chains below all came from one sample that was sequenced in a study of graft-versus-host responses after intestinal transplantation. Method: immunoSEQ multiplex PCR; TCRdb's copy keeps in-frame clones and lacks some. Of fewer than 150,000 clones listed, over 85% are singletons. For these TCRs, the target antigens are not known. The starting material was unstimulated CD4+ T cells sorted from spleen or lymph node cells, obtained before intestinal transplant. All receptors derive from a human donor who received an intestinal transplant.

The chain carries TRBV21-1 and TRBJ1-4. TRBV21-1 is labeled a pseudogene. The CDR3 is 14 residues long. DNA of the CDR3: TGTGCCAGCAGCTCGGAGGGATTTCGTGAAAAACTGTTTTTT. Amino acid sequence: CASSSEGFREKLFF.

The rearrangement uses TRBV7-9 and TRBJ1-2; D might be TRBD1 (6 bases). CDR1 is SEHNR and CDR2 is FQNEAQ in the germline V gene (reference sequence). Between the trimmed V and J ends, which lost 5 bases and 4 bases, there was a span of 14 bases. This CDR3 has 14 residues. The CDR3 region is CASSTGKGGYGYTF. CDR3 DNA sequence: TGTGCCAGCAGCACAGGGAAAGGGGGCTATGGCTACACCTTC.

J is TRBJ1-2 and V is TRBV25-1; D not certain. The CDR3 is made up of 12 amino acids. Germline-derived CDR1 and CDR2 are MGHDK and SYGVNS. Trimming took 3 bases from V and 8 from J, leaving 10 bases between them. The CDR3 DNA reads TGTGCCAGCAGTGAGGCGGGAGCCGGCTACACCTTC. Residues: CASSEAGAGYTF.

The chain is built from TRBV6-5 and TRBJ2-2; 7 bases are a match to TRBD1. The length of the CDR3 is 14 residues. Germline lookup yields CDR1 MNHEY and CDR2 SVGAGI. V was pared by 4 bases and J by 6 bases, with 5 bases of the junction left unmatched. CDR3: CASSLATGAGELFF. Here the CDR3 DNA reads TGTGCCAGCAGTTTAGCTACAGGGGCCGGGGAGCTGTTTTTT.

The chain links TRBV6-6 to TRBJ2-1; D possibly corresponds to TRBD2 (5 bases). V was pared by 6 bases and J by 10 bases, with 10 bases between. This CDR3 spans 11 amino acids. Looked up from germline, CDR1 is MNHNY and CDR2 is SVGAGI (reference sequence). CDR3 nucleotides: TGTGCCAGCAGCCGGAGGAGGGAGCAGTTCTTC. This sequence encodes CASSRRREQFF.

The chain combines TRBV6-1 with TRBJ2-5; TRBD1 might be the D (6 bases). V lost 5 bases to trimming and J lost 5 bases, with 12 bases between them. The CDR3 runs to 13 residues. Germline CDR1 and CDR2: MNHNS and SASEGT. The CDR3 here is CASSTGHGETQYF. DNA of the CDR3: TGTGCCAGCAGTACGGGACACGGGGAGACCCAGTACTTC.